This TCR beta chain was identified during a study of human T cells and chemical hapten exposure. Study observations and caveats: Following DPC sensitization, TCRs present above 1 in 1000 frequency showed no change. Patch test score tracked positively with PT1 expanded TCR counts.

Per the study methods: With a range of roughly 23,224 to 690,600, the median per sample was 95,638 TCRs. TCRdb passed the RACE reads through MiXCR, listing each CDR3 protein once. In this record, the V and J calls reflect TCRdb's handling and not the investigators' own analysis. Among 150,000 to 200,000 distinct CDR3 sequences, approximately 14% were seen once, and the ten largest hold 1.5% to 2%. Ten or more counts support this clonotype. Its target is unknown. The V end was cut by 4 bases, the J end by 3 bases, with 15 bases between. The CDR3 totals 16 residues. Germline CDR1 LGHDT, CDR2 YNNKEL (reference sequence). Time point of the sample: patch test 1, 2 weeks after DPC sensitization. The treatment here: therapeutic diphenylcyclopropenone sensitization with weekly scalp DPC.

The sequence was obtained from a woman aged 30 to 39 with alopecia areata. Some clones in this sample may be carry-over from other donors' samples. The gene calls are TRBV3-1 and TRBJ2-2; unclear D gene. The source was whole blood, collected in connection with sensitization to the hapten diphenylcyclopropenone (DPC). In DNA, the CDR3 is TGTGCCAGCAGCCCAAGAATTCGGCGGTACACCGGGGAGCTGTTTTTT. It specifies CASSPRIRRYTGELFF.